The 27 T cell receptor beta chains given below trace back to one sample, sequenced in a study of human T cells and chemical hapten exposure. From the RACE reads, TCRdb called clonotypes with MiXCR, one entry per CDR3 protein. The table lists about 130,000 distinct CDR3 sequences, 8.5% to 9.5% of them singletons. Time point indicated: healthy volunteer bleed at 2 weeks. It was unfractionated whole blood from which total RNA was extracted. The sample comprised whole blood. Every receptor here comes from a male donor in good health. Some clones in this sample may be carry-over from other donors' samples.

This clonotype was seen repeatedly, ten times or more. The chain couples TRBV7-3 to TRBJ1-2; D is unclear. This CDR3 region has 13 residues. The germline gives CDR1 SGHTA, CDR2 FQGTGA. Trimming cost V 5 bases and J 5 bases, with 12 bases left between them. The CDR3 protein is CASSADGRYGYTF. As DNA, the CDR3 is TGTGCCAGCAGCGCTGATGGTCGGTATGGCTACACCTTC.

V is TRBV12-3 or TRBV12-4 and J is TRBJ2-1, with D tentatively TRBD2 (6 bases). Trimming left V 5 bases short and J 8 bases short, with 16 bases between. CDR3 length: 14 residues. This CDR3 is CASSVLGGADEQFF. Here the CDR3 DNA reads TGTGCCAGCAGTGTCCTCGGGGGAGCTGATGAGCAGTTCTTC.

CDR3 nucleotide sequence: TGTGCCAGCAGCTTAGCCGTCGGGCGGGCCAGGGGTTCACCCCTCCACTTT. Amino acids: CASSLAVGRARGSPLHF. This chain connects TRBV7-9 to TRBJ1-6; tentatively, D is TRBD1 (6 bases). The V gene lost 0 bases and the J gene lost 9 bases, with 18 bases spanning the gap. This CDR3 is 17 amino acids long. CDR1 and CDR2 from the germline V gene are SEHNR and FQNEAQ (reference sequence).

This clonotype was detected a few times. The CDR3 loop reads CATSTGLAGGSSYNEQFF. CDR3 nucleotides: TGTGCCACCAGCACCGGACTAGCGGGGGGATCCTCCTACAATGAGCAGTTCTTC. The V gene is TRBV15, the J gene TRBJ2-1; 14 bases agree with TRBD2. The CDR3 contains 18 residues. Unmatched junction bases numbered 5, after V lost 4 bases and J lost 0 bases. The germline V gene encodes CDR1 LNHNV and CDR2 YYDKDF (reference sequence).

This clonotype was detected once. The V and J genes are TRBV20-1 and TRBJ2-1; the D gene could be TRBD1 or TRBD2 (5 bases each). Trimming pared 1 base from V and 5 bases from J, leaving 15 bases between. This CDR3 region has 15 residues. Germline CDR1 DFQATT, CDR2 SNEGSKA (reference sequence). The CDR3 loop reads CSARAREGTNNEQFF. CDR3 DNA sequence: TGCAGTGCTAGAGCGAGAGAGGGGACCAACAATGAGCAGTTCTTC.

This clonotype was counted between two and nine times. This chain uses TRBV4-3 with TRBJ2-5; unclear D gene. This CDR3 has 15 residues. Trimming left V 0 bases short and J 2 bases short, with 10 bases between. Germline CDR1 is LGHNA and CDR2 is YSLEER. CDR3: CASSQDEDGQETQYF. The CDR3 nucleotides read TGCGCCAGCAGCCAAGATGAAGATGGGCAAGAGACCCAGTACTTC.

This clonotype was seen ten or more times. The chain links TRBV5-1 to TRBJ1-5, with D possibly matching TRBD1 (5 bases). This CDR3 has 14 amino acids. Germline V CDR1 and CDR2: SGHRS, YFSETQ. The germline V and J ends were trimmed by 0 bases and 5 bases, with 9 bases remaining between them. The CDR3 sequence: CASSLVGGDQPQHF. CDR3 DNA sequence: TGCGCCAGCAGCTTGGTGGGAGGGGATCAGCCCCAGCATTTT.

There are a few counts of this clonotype. The rearrangement links TRBV7-2 to TRBJ1-2, with TRBD1 as a possible D gene (5 bases). V lost 8 bases and J lost 2, with 12 bases in between. The CDR3 is made up of 13 amino acids. The germline V gene encodes CDR1 SGHTA and CDR2 FQGNSA. The CDR3 nucleotides are TGTGCCAGCCGCCCGACAGAAAACTATGGCTACACCTTC. Its translation: CASRPTENYGYTF.

This clonotype was seen a handful of times. J is TRBJ2-3 and V is TRBV20-1, with 10 positions matching TRBD2. CDR3 size: 16 residues. V was clipped by 2 bases and J by 2 bases; unmatched bases: 7. Germline V gives CDR1 DFQATT, CDR2 SNEGSKA (reference sequence). As DNA, the CDR3 is TGCAGTGCTAGATCGTTAGCGGGGGGCTCCACAGATACGCAGTATTTT. Residues: CSARSLAGGSTDTQYF.

This clonotype has only a few counts. The chain employs TRBV6-1 and TRBJ2-3, with 11 bases aligning to TRBD2. The CDR3 runs to 15 residues. Trimming at V came to 7 bases and at J to 5 bases, leaving 8 bases not matched to a gene. Germline V gives CDR1 MNHNS, CDR2 SASEGT. CDR3 amino acids: CASTALAGGGDTQYF. As DNA, the CDR3 is TGTGCCAGCACCGCGCTAGCGGGGGGCGGAGATACGCAGTATTTT.

This clonotype turned up a few times. The chain is built from TRBV11-2 and TRBJ2-1, with TRBD2 matching over 8 bases. The CDR3 length is 14 residues. The germline V gene has CDR1 SGHAT and CDR2 FQNNGV. V trimming: 3 bases; J trimming: 4 bases; junction bases outside the gene matches: 2. The CDR3 loop is CASSLASGYNEQFF. CDR3 DNA sequence: TGTGCCAGCAGCTTGGCTAGCGGGTACAATGAGCAGTTCTTC.

The chain uses TRBV27 and TRBJ2-7; 7 nucleotides line up with TRBD1. Per the germline V gene, CDR1 is MNHEY and CDR2 is SMNVEV (reference sequence). CDR3 length equals 13 residues. With V trimmed by 6 bases and J by 5 bases, 7 bases remained unmatched. In DNA, the CDR3 is TGTGCCAGCAGGAGACAGGGTGGAGACGAGCAGTACTTC. This codes for CASRRQGGDEQYF.

The chain links TRBV19 to TRBJ2-7; the match to TRBD1 covers 7 bases. This CDR3 spans 16 amino acids. V was clipped by 3 bases and J by 2 bases; unmatched bases: 10. CDR1 and CDR2 from the germline V gene are LNHDA and SQIVND (reference sequence). Here the CDR3 reads CASSILAGTDAYEQYF. The CDR3 region has the DNA TGTGCCAGTAGTATCCTCGCCGGGACAGACGCCTACGAGCAGTACTTC.

This chain uses TRBV6-2 or TRBV6-3 with TRBJ1-1, with D perhaps matching TRBD1 (5 bases). The CDR3 is made up of 15 amino acids. Germline V CDR1 and CDR2: MNHEY, SVGEGT. Trimming removed 2 bases at V and 1 base at J, with 11 bases between. CDR3 in DNA: TGTGCCAGCAGTTACCCGGACACCTCGAACACTGAAGCTTTCTTT. It encodes CASSYPDTSNTEAFF.

This clonotype was counted a few times. The chain combines TRBV12-3 or TRBV12-4 with TRBJ2-2; 9 bases line up with TRBD1. This CDR3 contains 14 residues. Trimming cost V 5 bases and J 6 bases; bases outside gene matches: 4. The CDR3 coding sequence is TGTGCCAGCAGTCTCACAGGGGGCGCCGGGGAGCTGTTTTTT. Translated, it gives CASSLTGGAGELFF.

This clonotype was seen a few times. The chain carries TRBV7-9 and TRBJ1-4; D is undetermined. CDR1 and CDR2 (germline): SEHNR, FQNEAQ (reference sequence). The germline V and J ends were trimmed by 5 bases and 4 bases, with 17 bases remaining between them. The CDR3 totals 16 residues. The DNA of the CDR3 is TGTGCCAGCAGCCTTTTGGCAGTAAACTTTAATGAAAAACTGTTTTTT. Translation: CASSLLAVNFNEKLFF.

The V call is TRBV7-2, the J call TRBJ2-7; D may be TRBD2 (5 bases). Germline V gives CDR1 SGHTA, CDR2 FQGNSA. This CDR3 contains 13 residues. The V end lost 6 bases, the J end lost 2 bases, and 11 bases lay between the germline ends. The CDR3 nucleotides read TGTGCCAGCAGTCGGGCCGGGGCCTACGAGCAGTACTTC. The encoded protein is CASSRAGAYEQYF.

This chain connects TRBV7-9 to TRBJ1-1; no definite D call. CDR3 length: 11 residues. Trimming stripped 2 bases from V and 4 bases from J, with 2 bases between. The germline gives CDR1 SEHNR, CDR2 FQNEAQ (reference sequence). CDR3 sequence (DNA): TGTGCCAGCAGCTTAAGCACTGAAGCTTTCTTT. Translating it yields CASSLSTEAFF. Together with reference TRBV7-9 and TRBJ1-1, the CDR3 gives the full variable domain: DTGVSQNPRHKITKRGQNVTFRCDPISEHNRLYWYRQTLGQGPEFLTYFQNEAQLEKSRLLSDRFSAERPKGSFSTLEIQRTEQGDSAMYLCASSLSTEAFFGQGTRLTVV.

This clonotype occurred many times. This chain joins TRBV12-3 or TRBV12-4 and TRBJ1-4, with 9 bases lining up with TRBD1. The CDR3 length is 13 residues. Unmatched junction bases numbered 4, after V lost 6 bases and J lost 8 bases. This chain's CDR3 is CASRTGGREKLFF. In nucleotides, the CDR3 is TGTGCCAGCAGGACAGGGGGTCGGGAAAAACTGTTTTTT.

This clonotype has a count of ten or more. The V and J genes are TRBV6-1 and TRBJ1-1; D not resolved. Trimming took 3 bases from V and 1 from J, leaving 9 bases between them. Germline loops: CDR1 MNHNS, CDR2 SASEGT. This CDR3 contains 14 residues. DNA of the CDR3: TGTGCCAGCAGTGATGTAGGCGCGAACACTGAAGCTTTCTTT. It yields the protein CASSDVGANTEAFF.

This clonotype was observed many times. The rearrangement links TRBV6-6 to TRBJ2-1; 8 bases are shared with TRBD2. The J segment lost 0 bases and the V segment lost 7 bases, leaving 5 bases of the junction unmatched. CDR3 length equals 15 residues. In germline, CDR1 is MNHNY, CDR2 SVGAGI (reference sequence). CDR3 amino acids: CASKPSGSSYNEQFF. The CDR3 DNA follows: TGTGCCAGCAAACCAAGCGGGAGCTCCTACAATGAGCAGTTCTTC.

This clonotype was detected a few times. The V call is TRBV7-9, the J call TRBJ1-6; a possible D gene is TRBD1 (5 bases). The V and J ends lost 5 bases and 5 bases respectively, with 10 bases between them. Germline V gene data show CDR1 as SEHNR and CDR2 as FQNEAQ (reference sequence). The CDR3 runs to 14 residues. CDR3 amino acids: CASSPGTDNSPLHF. CDR3 coding DNA: TGTGCCAGCAGCCCCGGGACGGATAATTCACCCCTCCACTTT.

This clonotype was observed at least ten times. V is TRBV6-2 or TRBV6-3 and J is TRBJ2-7, with TRBD2 as a possible D gene (5 bases). Germline V gene data show CDR1 as MNHEY and CDR2 as SVGEGT. Trimming cost V 7 bases and J 3 bases, with 13 bases left between them. The CDR3 sequence is 13 residues long. The CDR3 sequence: CASTLGGGYEQYF. CDR3 sequence (DNA): TGTGCCAGCACCCTTGGAGGCGGCTACGAGCAGTACTTC.

This clonotype has just a few counts. The J gene is TRBJ2-1, the V gene TRBV7-9; TRBD2 agrees at 7 bases. This CDR3 is built from 14 residues. The germline CDR1 and CDR2 sequences are SEHNR and FQNEAQ (reference sequence). This chain's CDR3 is CSEALAESYNEQFF. The CDR3 nucleotides read TGTTCGGAGGCTCTAGCGGAGTCCTACAATGAGCAGTTCTTC.

V is TRBV10-1 and J is TRBJ2-3; TRBD2 aligns across 9 bases. The CDR3 length is 19 residues. Germline CDR1 and CDR2: WNHNN and SYGVQD (reference sequence). Unmatched junction bases numbered 12, after V lost 2 bases and J lost 0 bases. The CDR3 reads CASSEPRRASGVSTDTQYF. The CDR3 nucleotides are TGCGCCAGCAGTGAGCCCCGGCGAGCTAGCGGGGTTAGCACAGATACGCAGTATTTT.

This clonotype was seen a handful of times. This sequence joins TRBV4-2 and TRBJ1-1, with 7 nucleotides matching TRBD1. This CDR3 has 14 amino acids. Per the germline V gene, CDR1 is LGHNA and CDR2 is YNFKEQ. Trimming removed 4 bases from V and 4 bases from J; junction bases left unmatched: 6. The CDR3 DNA is TGTGCCAGCAGCCTAACAGGGGAGGGCACTGAAGCTTTCTTT. Amino acid sequence: CASSLTGEGTEAFF.

The genes are TRBV25-1 and TRBJ1-4, with D hard to call. Trimming left V 4 bases short and J 8 bases short, with 2 bases between. The CDR3 is made up of 10 amino acids. Germline CDR1 MGHDK, CDR2 SYGVNS. The CDR3 sequence: CASSAEKLFF. The CDR3 nucleotides are TGTGCCAGCAGTGCGGAAAAACTGTTTTTT.